These 4 T cell receptor beta chains came from one sample sequenced in a study of technical replicates of blood from several donors. Repertoires were generated with immunoSEQ multiplex PCR, while TCRdb's copy carries only in-frame clones and drops some. The sample lists about 83,000 clones; 92% were seen once. Sample: T cells isolated from PBMCs. The receptors shown here come from a human donor in good health.

The chain employs TRBV6-5 and TRBJ1-2; D not certain. CDR3 length: 14 amino acids. The ends were cut back, 0 bases at V and 4 bases at J, with 9 bases in the middle. Germline lookup yields CDR1 MNHEY and CDR2 SVGAGI. The CDR3 region is CASSYSVPGYGYTF. In DNA, the CDR3 is TGTGCCAGCAGTTACTCGGTCCCAGGCTATGGCTACACCTTC.

Comments on this clone: The same CDR3 can be traced to other DNA sequences in this sample. This chain links TRBV9 with TRBJ2-1; D may be TRBD2 (7 bases). V lost 2 bases and J 5 bases, leaving 11 bases between the germline ends. Per germline, CDR1 SGDLS and CDR2 YYNGEE. The CDR3 sequence is 14 residues long. The CDR3 spells CASSVRGGDNEQFF. In nucleotides, the CDR3 is TGTGCCAGCAGCGTTAGGGGGGGGGACAATGAGCAGTTCTTC.

Only a few counts were recorded for this clone. The chain uses TRBV5-1 and TRBJ2-7; 8 bases line up with TRBD1. This CDR3 is built from 15 residues. Germline CDR1 SGHRS, CDR2 YFSETQ. V lost 1 base and J lost 2; bases outside the gene matches: 5. The CDR3 region is CASSLQQGATYEQYF. For the CDR3, the DNA is TGCGCCAGCAGCTTGCAGCAGGGGGCCACCTACGAGCAGTACTTC.

The chain combines TRBV4-1 with TRBJ1-2; possibly TRBD1 for D (5 bases). V was clipped by 1 base and J by 1 base, with 10 bases between them. Per the germline V gene, CDR1 is MGHRA and CDR2 is YSYEKL. The CDR3 runs 15 residues. CDR3 in amino acids: CASSQVPTDNYGYTF. In nucleotides, the CDR3 is TGCGCCAGCAGCCAAGTTCCGACAGATAACTATGGCTACACCTTC.